A selection of T cell receptor beta chains follows, all from one sample in a study of persistence of HIV-infected CD4 T cells. Produced via immunoSEQ multiplex PCR; TCRdb's table is partial and in-frame only. The sample gives about 5,000 clones, 55% to 70% of which show up once; about 40% is in the top ten. Their antigens remain unidentified. The source material was CD4+ T cells sorted from PBMCs after roughly 18-hour stimulation, sampled from a patient who received antiretroviral therapy. Every receptor here comes from an adult man with HIV who was CMV-seropositive. Both conserved end residues are part of each CDR3. A D gene is named only where the DNA matches it firmly. Expanded clones get a size class; other rows say once, few or many, or leave the size out.

size	V	J	D	CDR3	DNA
-	TRBV4-3	TRBJ1-4	-	CASSQDLGEKLFF	TGCGCCAGCAGCCAAGATCTCGGGGAAAAACTGTTTTTT
few	TRBV19	TRBJ1-5	-	CASSPPGGLQPQHF	TGTGCCAGTAGTCCCCCCGGGGGGCTGCAGCCCCAGCATTTT
large	TRBV9	TRBJ2-7	TRBD1	CASSAQGAYEQYF	TGTGCCAGCAGCGCGCAGGGGGCTTACGAGCAGTACTTC
-	TRBV10-2	TRBJ1-6	TRBD1	CASLTGGNSPLHF	TGCGCCAGCTTGACAGGGGGGAATTCACCCCTCCACTTT
few	TRBV5-1	TRBJ1-1	TRBD1	CASSATGTGATEAFF	TGCGCCAGCAGCGCAACCGGGACAGGGGCCACTGAAGCTTTCTTT
-	TRBV24-1	TRBJ2-2	-	CATSDPGTQTGELFF	TGTGCCACCAGTGATCCCGGGACACAGACCGGGGAGCTGTTTTTT
-	TRBV5-1	TRBJ1-2	-	CASSLQGPGGYTF	TGCGCCAGCAGCTTGCAGGGTCCTGGTGGCTACACCTTC
-	TRBV20-1	TRBJ2-7	-	CSARMSWGVYF	TGCAGTGCTAGAATGTCCTGGGGGGTCTATTTC
-	TRBV5-6	TRBJ1-5	TRBD1	CASSFTGAHQPQHF	TGTGCCAGCAGCTTTACAGGGGCCCATCAGCCCCAGCATTTT
once	TRBV5-6	TRBJ1-2	TRBD1	CASSTTGTGYGYTF	TGTGCCAGCAGCACAACCGGGACAGGCTATGGCTACACCTTC
-	TRBV3-1/TRBV3-2	TRBJ1-3	-	CASSHGGAGNTIYF	TGTGCCAGCAGCCACGGGGGTGCTGGAAACACCATATATTTT
-	TRBV28	TRBJ1-2	TRBD1	CASTVFTGGLYGYTF	TGTGCCAGCACGGTTTTCACAGGGGGACTTTATGGCTACACCTTC